This T cell receptor (beta chain) is from a study of T cells in Graves' hyperthyroidism and ophthalmopathy. Study observations and caveats: Among clonotypes expanded in thyroid above 0.001, most were also found in blood.

The V end was cut by 6 bases, the J end by 1 base, with 9 bases between. CDR3 length equals 14 residues. Germline V gene sequence: CDR1 SNHLY, CDR2 FYNNEI. RNA transcripts provided the source from which TCR beta CDR3 regions were amplified. A set of HTBI primers served as the primers for a first-round RT-PCR of the TCR CDR3. Via MiXCR, TCRdb re-called the multiplex PCR reads, giving one row per CDR3 protein. The table has around 340,000 distinct CDR3 sequences, around 16% seen once. This clonotype was observed many times. The target antigen is unknown. Graves' hyperthyroidism was deemed stable absent ophthalmopathy progression within 18 months. Patients showing uncontrolled infection, other autoimmune disease, pregnancy or lactation were ineligible. Diagnoses rested on clinical symptoms, serum thyroxine and TRAb, thyroid ultrasound and orbital computed tomography.

Specimen: blood. The chain joins TRBV2 to TRBJ2-2; maybe TRBD1 (5 bases). This clonotype was obtained from a man aged 25 to 40 with Graves' hyperthyroidism. The CDR3 here is CASSDGQNTGELFF. The CDR3 region has the DNA TGTGCCAGCAGCGACGGACAGAACACCGGGGAGCTGTTTTTT. Complete variable domain (other parts from reference TRBV2 and TRBJ2-2): EPEVTQTPSHQVTQMGQEVILRCVPISNHLYFYWYRQILGQKVEFLVSFYNNEISEKSEIFDDQFSVERPDGSNFTLKIRSTKLEDSAMYFCASSDGQNTGELFFGEGSRLTVL.